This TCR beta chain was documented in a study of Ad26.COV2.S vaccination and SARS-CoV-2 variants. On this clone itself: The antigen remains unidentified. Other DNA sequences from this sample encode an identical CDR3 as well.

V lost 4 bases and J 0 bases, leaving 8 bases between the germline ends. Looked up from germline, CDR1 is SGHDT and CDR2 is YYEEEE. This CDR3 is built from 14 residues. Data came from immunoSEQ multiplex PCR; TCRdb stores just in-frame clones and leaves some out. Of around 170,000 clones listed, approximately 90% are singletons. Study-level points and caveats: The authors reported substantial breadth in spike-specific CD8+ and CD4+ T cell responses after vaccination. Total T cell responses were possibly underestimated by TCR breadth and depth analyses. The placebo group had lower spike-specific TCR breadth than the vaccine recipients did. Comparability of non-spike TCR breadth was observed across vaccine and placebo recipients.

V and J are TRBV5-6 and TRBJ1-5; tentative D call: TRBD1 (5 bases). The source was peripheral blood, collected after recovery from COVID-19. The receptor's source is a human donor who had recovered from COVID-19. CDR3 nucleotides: TGTGCCAGCAGCCGGGGGTATAGCAATCAGCCCCAGCATTTT. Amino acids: CASSRGYSNQPQHF. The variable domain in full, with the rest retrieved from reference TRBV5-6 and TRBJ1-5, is DAGVTQSPTHLIKTRGQQVTLRCSPKSGHDTVSWYQQALGQGPQFIFQYYEEEERQRGNFPDRFSGHQFPNYSSELNVNALLLGDSALYLCASSRGYSNQPQHFGDGTRLSIL.